The 8 T cell receptor beta chains below come from one sample, sequenced in a study of shared clonotypes between healthy human individuals. CD8 cells regarded as naive lacked CD45RO, were positively chosen for CCR7, and omitted terminally differentiated effector memory CD45RA+ cells. Sequenced by immunoSEQ multiplex PCR; TCRdb stores in-frame clones only, minus some. Here the sample spans roughly 550,000 clones, 95% being singletons. Sequencing input: naive CD8+ T cells sorted from blood. The source is a woman aged 30 to 39 in good health.

This sequence joins TRBV14 and TRBJ1-2; D remains ambiguous. The germline V gene encodes CDR1 SGHDN and CDR2 FVKESK. The CDR3 consists of 15 residues. Trimming cost V 0 bases and J 3 bases, with 11 bases left between them. CDR3 nucleotide sequence: TGTGCCAGCAGCCAAGATCCCAGTGGCTACTATGGCTACACCTTC. Its protein product is CASSQDPSGYYGYTF.

V gene TRBV15 combines with J gene TRBJ2-2; possibly TRBD1 for D (6 bases). The germline CDR1 and CDR2 sequences are LNHNV and YYDKDF (reference sequence). The ends were cut back, 3 bases at V and 4 bases at J, with 9 bases in the middle. CDR3 length equals 14 residues. The CDR3 nucleotides are TGTGCCACCAGCAGCCGACAGGTCACCGGGGAGCTGTTTTTT. It codes for CATSSRQVTGELFF.

The gene calls are TRBV29-1 and TRBJ1-1, with D uncertain. CDR3 length equals 12 residues. Trimming removed 5 bases from V and 3 bases from J, with 10 bases in between. The germline CDR1 and CDR2 sequences are SQVTM and ANQGSEA. CDR3 nucleotides: TGCAGCGTTTTAGGTGGGGACACTGAAGCTTTCTTT. It specifies CSVLGGDTEAFF.

The V and J genes are TRBV15 and TRBJ2-2; D may be TRBD2 (5 bases). Between the trimmed V and J ends, which lost 8 bases and 4 bases, there was a span of 14 bases. This CDR3 has 14 residues. CDR1 is LNHNV, CDR2 YYDKDF, per germline (reference sequence). CDR3 in DNA: TGTGCCACCGAAGAGGCTCGGGGCACCGGGGAGCTGTTTTTT. It specifies CATEEARGTGELFF.

The rearrangement joins TRBV5-4 to TRBJ2-5; TRBD2 agrees at 10 bases. With the DNA end fitting TRBJ2-7 better, the J assignment may be wrong. This CDR3 has 15 residues. CDR1 is SGHNT and CDR2 is YYREEE in the germline V gene (reference sequence). CDR3 sequence (DNA): TGTGCCAGCAGCCCCGGGAGCGGGAGGGCCAACGAGCAGTACTTC. Its translation is CASSPGSGRANEQYF.

The V and J genes are TRBV27 and TRBJ2-5; the match to TRBD1 covers 10 bases. Looked up from germline, CDR1 is MNHEY and CDR2 is SMNVEV (reference sequence). The CDR3 runs to 16 residues. Unmatched junction bases numbered 8, after V lost 2 bases and J lost 5 bases. CDR3: CASSLIHGTGVETQYF. The CDR3 DNA reads TGTGCCAGCAGTTTAATACACGGGACAGGGGTTGAGACCCAGTACTTC.

The table lists this clone with a count of one. This sequence joins TRBV5-1 and TRBJ2-2, with D uncertain. Trimming took off 4 bases at V and 6 bases at J, with 16 bases between the two ends. Germline assignment: CDR1 SGHRS and CDR2 YFSETQ. The CDR3 consists of 15 residues. CDR3 residues: CASSAIRDLAGELFF. As DNA, the CDR3 is TGCGCCAGCAGCGCTATACGTGACCTCGCCGGGGAGCTGTTTTTT.

The rearrangement joins TRBV4-2 to TRBJ2-1; D is unclear. CDR1 and CDR2 (germline): LGHNA, YNFKEQ. V was cut by 0 bases and J by 0 bases, with 9 bases left in between. CDR3 length: 16 residues. CDR3 nucleotide sequence: TGTGCCAGCAGCCAAGATATGTATAGCTCCTACAATGAGCAGTTCTTC. It codes for CASSQDMYSSYNEQFF.